This passage covers 3 T cell receptor beta chains from one sample sequenced in a study of prognosis after radiotherapy for stage I lung cancer (dated by TCRdb to 2020 to 2023). Sequencing instrument: Illumina HiSeq 3000. Two rounds of multiplex PCR were performed to amplify the TCR beta CDR3 region from genomic DNA. In the first PCR round, primers specific to each TRBV and TRBJ gene were used, and the primer sequences were filed in Chinese patent CN105087789A. The public reads were reanalyzed by TCRdb: fastp trimming at Q25, MiXCR alignment, in-frame beta chains only. Each record represents a unique CDR3 protein, reported with the most common genes and DNA among its rows. In all, the sample holds 20,000 or so distinct CDR3 sequences, and roughly a quarter of those were seen once. Together, the top ten hold less than 25% of the sample. Specimen: PBMCs, collected before or after stereotactic body radiation therapy (not recorded which). Every receptor here comes from a donor over 45 with non-small cell lung cancer.

This clonotype turned up a few times. A much larger clone lies one base from this, so it may be a read error. The chain uses TRBV19 and TRBJ1-1; the D is unclear. Germline V CDR1 and CDR2: LNHDA, SQIVND (reference sequence). The CDR3 is made up of 13 amino acids. This CDR3 is CASSVYWNTEALF. CDR3 nucleotides: TGTGCCAGTAGTGTTTATTGGAACACTGAAGCTCTCTTT.

At least ten counts were recorded for this clonotype. This rearrangement joins TRBV12-3 or TRBV12-4 to TRBJ1-5, with D hard to call. This CDR3 contains 13 residues. Trimming took 8 bases from V and 7 from J, leaving 15 bases between them. CDR3 nucleotides: TGTGCCAGCGTAGGATCAGGAGGACAGCCCCAGCATTTT. It yields the protein CASVGSGGQPQHF.

Many counts were recorded for this clonotype. The chain recombines TRBV10-2 with TRBJ2-3; 7 bases match TRBD2. Germline assignment: CDR1 WSHSY and CDR2 SAAADI. The CDR3 consists of 14 residues. V was clipped by 4 bases and J by 3 bases; unmatched bases: 4. Here the CDR3 reads CASSGLAETDTQYF. DNA of the CDR3: TGCGCCAGCAGTGGGCTAGCGGAGACAGATACGCAGTATTTT.